A single sample is the source of the 29 T cell receptor beta chains below, sequenced in a study of shared clonotypes between healthy human individuals. TCRdb's table, derived via immunoSEQ multiplex PCR, lists solely in-frame clones and lacks some. The sample includes about 2.3 million clones, roughly 90% of them seen just once. Sequenced sample: naive CD4+ T cells from PBMCs. Subset reported: CD45RA+ positively selected. These receptors originate from a man aged 18-30 years in good health. Some clones in this sample may be carry-over from other donors' samples.

V is TRBV10-3 and J is TRBJ2-7, with TRBD2 as a possible D gene (5 bases). The CDR3 extends over 12 amino acids. Germline-derived CDR1 and CDR2 are ENHRY and SYGVKD. V lost 5 bases and J lost 6, with 11 bases in between. Here the CDR3 reads CAISQLRGEQYF. The CDR3 nucleotides are TGTGCCATCAGTCAGTTACGGGGCGAGCAGTACTTC.

CDR3 bases: TGTGCCAGCTCCCAGGACAGGGTCGGGGAGCAGTTCTTC. Translation gives CASSQDRVGEQFF. The genes are TRBV18 and TRBJ2-1, with 8 bases fitting TRBD1. This CDR3 has 13 residues. Germline V gene lookup returns CDR1 KGHSH and CDR2 LQKENI. Losses at the gene ends were 6 bases for V and 10 bases for J; bases not matched to a gene: 8.

The chain has TRBV15 and TRBJ2-5; D tentatively reads TRBD1 or TRBD2 (5 bases each). Germline V CDR1 and CDR2: LNHNV, YYDKDF (reference sequence). V was pared by 2 bases and J by 5 bases, with 21 bases between. The CDR3 contains 17 residues. The CDR3 protein is CATSRQLDSRGVETQYF. As DNA, the CDR3 is TGTGCCACCAGCAGACAACTCGACTCGAGAGGGGTGGAGACCCAGTACTTC.

A word on this clone: Other DNA sequences of this sample code for an identical CDR3. This CDR3 reads CASSLGTGPYEQYF. The CDR3 nucleotides read TGTGCCAGCAGCTTAGGAACAGGGCCCTACGAGCAGTACTTC. The genes are TRBV11-2 and TRBJ2-7; D perhaps matches TRBD1 (6 bases). V lost 1 base and J 2 bases, leaving 9 bases between the germline ends. The V gene's germline CDR1 is SGHAT and CDR2 FQNNGV. This CDR3 comprises 14 residues.

This clone has a handful of counts. The chain joins TRBV28 to TRBJ1-5; TRBD1 is a possible D gene (5 bases). CDR1 MDHEN and CDR2 SYDVKM come from the germline V gene. The CDR3 is 14 amino acids. V dropped 4 bases and J dropped 6 bases, with 13 bases sitting between them. The chain's CDR3 is CASSSSGGGQPQHF. DNA for the CDR3: TGTGCCAGCAGTTCTAGCGGCGGGGGTCAGCCCCAGCATTTT. Supplemented by reference TRBV28 and TRBJ1-5, the full variable domain reads DVKVTQSSRYLVKRTGEKVFLECVQDMDHENMFWYRQDPGLGLRLIYFSYDVKMKEKGDIPEGYSVSREKKERFSLILESASTNQTSMYLCASSSSGGGQPQHFGDGTRLSIL.

The count of this clone is one. The chain has TRBV4-2 and TRBJ2-7; the match to TRBD2 covers 7 bases. This CDR3 has 15 residues. V dropped 0 bases and J dropped 0; count of bases not matched to a gene: 2. Germline V gives CDR1 LGHNA, CDR2 YNFKEQ. The CDR3 nucleotides read TGTGCCAGCAGCCAAGAACTAGCGCCCTCCTACGAGCAGTACTTC. Its protein is CASSQELAPSYEQYF.

This clone was counted a few times. At the DNA level, this CDR3 is encoded by other sequences in the same sample as well. The CDR3 DNA reads as TGTGCCAGCTCACAGGGTCAGGACTATGGCTACACCTTC. Its protein is CASSQGQDYGYTF. The chain uses TRBV18 and TRBJ1-2; D is undetermined. V dropped 4 bases and J dropped 3 bases, with 9 bases sitting between them. Per germline, CDR1 KGHSH and CDR2 LQKENI. CDR3 length equals 13 residues.

The genes are TRBV10-3 and TRBJ2-1, with 8 bases matching TRBD2. The CDR3 covers 15 residues. V shed 3 bases and J 7 bases; nucleotides not matched to a gene: 8. CDR1 is ENHRY and CDR2 is SYGVKD in the germline V gene. The CDR3 DNA reads as TGTGCCATCAGTGAATTAGCGGGAAAAAATAATGAGCAGTTCTTC. Translated: CAISELAGKNNEQFF.

The chain uses TRBV30 and TRBJ1-2, with D maybe TRBD1 (5 bases). Germline CDR1 GTSNPN, CDR2 SVGIG (reference sequence). Between the trimmed V and J ends, which lost 3 bases and 2 bases, there was a span of 19 bases. This CDR3 comprises 16 residues. This CDR3 is CAWSPKRDSGNYGYTF. Written as DNA, the CDR3 is TGTGCCTGGAGCCCAAAGCGAGACAGCGGGAACTATGGCTACACCTTC.

The genes are TRBV4-1 and TRBJ2-1; 13 bases match TRBD2. The junction had 10 bases not matched to a gene; V was cut back by 0 bases and J by 8 bases. This CDR3 contains 18 residues. Per germline, CDR1 MGHRA and CDR2 YSYEKL. The CDR3 DNA follows: TGCGCCAGCAGCCAAGATCCACCGGGACTAGCGGGAATGGATGAGCAGTTCTTC. This sequence encodes CASSQDPPGLAGMDEQFF.

This clone was found a few times. This CDR3 is CASSPDGLRGYTF. In nucleotides, the CDR3 is TGTGCCAGCAGCCCAGATGGACTGAGGGGCTACACCTTC. This chain uses TRBV6-5 with TRBJ1-2, with D unresolved. Germline values: CDR1 MNHEY, CDR2 SVGAGI. The V and J ends lost 6 bases and 8 bases respectively, with 16 bases between them. The CDR3 length is 13 residues.

This clone was detected a few times. The J gene is TRBJ1-2, the V gene TRBV5-1; 7 positions agree with TRBD1. Unmatched junction bases numbered 19, after V lost 4 bases and J lost 7 bases. Germline V gene lookup returns CDR1 SGHRS and CDR2 YFSETQ. This CDR3 is 17 amino acids long. The CDR3 region is CASSTGQVDIGIAGYTF. DNA for the CDR3: TGCGCCAGCAGCACCGGACAGGTCGATATTGGTATCGCTGGCTACACCTTC.

This clone was counted only a few times. Other DNA sequences from this sample encode an identical CDR3 as well. The chain links TRBV6-6 to TRBJ1-5; possible D gene TRBD1, 5 bases. The CDR3 covers 13 residues. Between the trimmed V and J ends, which lost 4 bases and 2 bases, there was a span of 6 bases. Germline V lookup: CDR1 MNHNY, CDR2 SVGAGI (reference sequence). CDR3 DNA sequence: TGTGCCAGCAGTTCGGGGGGCAATCAGCCCCAGCATTTT. Its protein product is CASSSGGNQPQHF.

The genes are TRBV7-2 and TRBJ1-6; D is perhaps TRBD1 (5 bases). This CDR3 is 15 amino acids long. V was trimmed by 5 bases and J by 7 bases, leaving 15 bases between them. From germline, CDR1 is SGHTA and CDR2 FQGNSA. CDR3: CASSQDRGGNSPLHF. The CDR3 DNA is TGTGCCAGCAGCCAGGATCGCGGGGGAAATTCACCCCTCCACTTT.

As to this clone: Other DNA sequences from this sample encode an identical CDR3 as well. The V gene is TRBV5-1, the J gene TRBJ1-1, with D uncertain. Germline V gives CDR1 SGHRS, CDR2 YFSETQ. V lost 0 bases, J lost 0 bases, and 6 bases lay in between. This CDR3 comprises 14 residues. The CDR3 DNA sequence: TGCGCCAGCAGCTTGGCCGCGGTGAACACTGAAGCTTTCTTT. Translated: CASSLAAVNTEAFF.

This chain links TRBV28 with TRBJ1-4; the D gene is possibly TRBD1 (5 bases). The CDR3 has 17 amino acids. Germline CDR1 is MDHEN and CDR2 is SYDVKM. V lost 5 bases and J 5 bases, leaving 21 bases between the germline ends. The CDR3 DNA sequence: TGTGCCAGCAGTCTATCGCTTCTCCGGGACCTAAATGAAAAACTGTTTTTT. Translation gives CASSLSLLRDLNEKLFF.

The chain uses TRBV10-3 and TRBJ2-7; 8 bases align to TRBD1. Germline V gives CDR1 ENHRY, CDR2 SYGVKD. Trimming at V came to 2 bases and at J to 3 bases, leaving 6 bases not matched to a gene. The CDR3 runs 15 residues. CDR3 DNA: TGTGCCATCAGTGAGACCGGACAGGGAGGCTACGAGCAGTACTTC. Residues: CAISETGQGGYEQYF.

The chain combines TRBV6-4 with TRBJ2-7; 9 bases are a match to TRBD2. The CDR3 contains 15 residues. J gave up 1 base and V 6 bases, and 7 bases lay outside the gene matches. Germline V gives CDR1 MRHNA, CDR2 SNTAGT. CDR3 nucleotide sequence: TGTGCCAGCAGCCAAGGACTAGCGCCATCCTACGAGCAGTACTTC. It codes for CASSQGLAPSYEQYF.

The gene calls are TRBV27 and TRBJ2-7; a weak D match, TRBD1 (9 bases). CDR3 size: 18 residues. Germline V gene lookup returns CDR1 MNHEY and CDR2 SMNVEV (reference sequence). The V end lost 5 bases, the J end lost 2 bases, and 25 bases lay between the germline ends. DNA of the CDR3: TGTGCCAGCAGTACCAACAGGGGGCGTAGCGGGATCCCCTACGAGCAGTACTTC. Translating gives CASSTNRGRSGIPYEQYF.

The chain employs TRBV5-6 and TRBJ1-5; 8 bases align to TRBD1. Germline V gene sequence: CDR1 SGHDT, CDR2 YYEEEE. J gave up 4 bases and V 3 bases, and 6 bases lay outside the gene matches. The CDR3 is 15 amino acids. The CDR3: CASSYGQGWNQPQHF. The CDR3 DNA follows: TGTGCCAGCAGCTACGGACAGGGATGGAATCAGCCCCAGCATTTT.

This chain links TRBV5-5 with TRBJ1-2, with TRBD1 matching 7 bases. J lost 5 bases, V lost 4 bases, and 8 bases had no gene match. CDR3 length equals 14 residues. Germline values: CDR1 SGHKS, CDR2 YYEKEE (reference sequence). The CDR3 DNA reads TGTGCCAGCAGCCGGGGACAGATCCCGTATGGCTACACCTTC. It encodes CASSRGQIPYGYTF.

The CDR3 loop is CSVAPMIQNEQYF. CDR3 DNA: TGCAGCGTTGCTCCGATGATTCAGAACGAGCAGTACTTC. This chain connects TRBV29-1 to TRBJ2-7; the D is unclear. The V end was cut by 4 bases, the J end by 5 bases, with 15 bases between. CDR1 is SQVTM and CDR2 is ANQGSEA in the germline V gene. There are 13 residues in the CDR3.

This chain connects TRBV4-1 to TRBJ2-4; TRBD1 is a possible D gene (7 bases). The CDR3 has 16 residues. Germline-derived CDR1 and CDR2 are MGHRA and YSYEKL. Trimming left V 0 bases short and J 1 base short, with 10 bases between. The CDR3 loop reads CASSQDSGGAKNIQYF. For the CDR3, the DNA is TGCGCCAGCAGCCAAGACTCAGGGGGGGCCAAAAACATTCAGTACTTC.

This clone was recorded once. V gene TRBV12-5 combines with J gene TRBJ2-1; the match to TRBD2 covers 11 bases. CDR3 length equals 15 residues. CDR1 is LGHNT, CDR2 FRNRAP, per germline. V trimming: 7 bases; J trimming: 4 bases; junction bases outside the gene matches: 6. The DNA for the CDR3 is TGTGCTAGTGCCCCTTCTAGCGGGAGGTACAATGAGCAGTTCTTC. It translates to CASAPSSGRYNEQFF.

The chain links TRBV2 to TRBJ2-7, with 10 bases that match TRBD2. The CDR3 has 16 amino acids. The ends lost 7 bases at V and 0 bases at J; junction bases unmatched: 9. The germline V gene has CDR1 SNHLY and CDR2 FYNNEI. Here the CDR3 reads CASTVGLAVSSYEQYF. The CDR3 bases are TGTGCCAGCACTGTCGGACTAGCGGTTTCCTCCTACGAGCAGTACTTC.

Remarks on this clone: Other DNA sequences in the sample encode the same CDR3. V is TRBV19 and J is TRBJ1-5; the D is unclear. Per the germline V gene, CDR1 is LNHDA and CDR2 is SQIVND (reference sequence). Trimming pared 2 bases from V and 2 bases from J, leaving 4 bases between. CDR3 length: 13 amino acids. The CDR3 DNA reads as TGTGCCAGTAGTATACTCCGCAATCAGCCCCAGCATTTT. Its translation: CASSILRNQPQHF.

The chain is built from TRBV6-1 and TRBJ2-7, with D tentatively TRBD1 (6 bases). The CDR3 loop spans 14 amino acids. V was shortened by 4 bases and J by 3 bases, with 13 bases between the two germline ends. The germline V gene encodes CDR1 MNHNS and CDR2 SASEGT. The CDR3 here is CASSGTAADYEQYF. The CDR3 DNA sequence: TGTGCCAGCAGTGGGACAGCAGCTGACTACGAGCAGTACTTC.

This clone was observed once. The chain employs TRBV5-4 and TRBJ1-1; TRBD1 aligns across 10 bases. The germline CDR1 and CDR2 sequences are SGHNT and YYREEE (reference sequence). There are 14 residues in the CDR3. The junction had 8 bases not matched to a gene; V was cut back by 4 bases and J by 8 bases. The CDR3 protein is CASSRLDRGEEAFF. The CDR3 DNA sequence: TGTGCCAGCAGCAGATTGGACAGGGGGGAGGAAGCTTTCTTT.

This chain uses TRBV18 with TRBJ2-5; TRBD1 agrees at 7 bases. This CDR3 region has 16 residues. V trimming: 8 bases; J trimming: 3 bases; junction bases outside the gene matches: 15. Germline lookup yields CDR1 KGHSH and CDR2 LQKENI. In DNA form, the CDR3 reads TGTGCCAGCCGTCCCACCCGACAGGGATTGGAAGAGACCCAGTACTTC. Amino acids: CASRPTRQGLEETQYF.